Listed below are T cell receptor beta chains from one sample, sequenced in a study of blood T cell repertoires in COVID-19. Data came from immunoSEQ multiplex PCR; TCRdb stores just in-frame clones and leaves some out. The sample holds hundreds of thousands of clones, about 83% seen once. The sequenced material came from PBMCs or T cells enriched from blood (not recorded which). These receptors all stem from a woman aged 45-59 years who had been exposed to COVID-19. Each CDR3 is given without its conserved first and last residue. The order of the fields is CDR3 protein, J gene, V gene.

cdr3_aa: ASSPNEGQGFEKLF; j_call: TRBJ1-4; v_call: TRBV3-1/TRBV3-2
cdr3_aa: ASSFSGTGVYGYT; j_call: TRBJ1-2; v_call: TRBV6-5
cdr3_aa: ASSSGGPSPIY; j_call: TRBJ1-3; v_call: TRBV12-3/TRBV12-4
cdr3_aa: ASSHGVNQPQH; j_call: TRBJ1-5; v_call: TRBV6-2/TRBV6-3
cdr3_aa: ASSPDNFRRANTEAF; j_call: TRBJ1-1; v_call: TRBV18
cdr3_aa: ASSEDRGRTEAF; j_call: TRBJ1-1; v_call: TRBV2
cdr3_aa: ASSHGTATSYGYT; j_call: TRBJ1-2; v_call: TRBV13
cdr3_aa: ASSSSSSHNSPLH; j_call: TRBJ1-6; v_call: TRBV6-6
cdr3_aa: ASSEYGGEQF; j_call: TRBJ2-1; v_call: TRBV10-1
cdr3_aa: ASSPSTAYSGNTIY; j_call: TRBJ1-3; v_call: TRBV18
cdr3_aa: ASSPMGQGDYNEQF; j_call: TRBJ2-1; v_call: TRBV18